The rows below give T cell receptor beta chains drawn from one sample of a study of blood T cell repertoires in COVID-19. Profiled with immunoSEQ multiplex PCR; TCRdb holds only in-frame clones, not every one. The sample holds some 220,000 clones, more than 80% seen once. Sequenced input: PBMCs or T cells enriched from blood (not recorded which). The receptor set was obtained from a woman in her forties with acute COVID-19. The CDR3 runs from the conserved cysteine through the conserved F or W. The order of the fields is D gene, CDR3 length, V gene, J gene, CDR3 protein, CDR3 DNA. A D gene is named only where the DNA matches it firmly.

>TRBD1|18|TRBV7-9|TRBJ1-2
CASSDTGARRSPNYGYTF
TGTGCCAGCAGCGATACAGGGGCTAGGCGAAGTCCTAACTATGGCTACACCTTC
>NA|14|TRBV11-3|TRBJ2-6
CASSVHSGANVLTF
TGTGCCAGCAGCGTCCACTCTGGGGCCAACGTCCTGACTTTC
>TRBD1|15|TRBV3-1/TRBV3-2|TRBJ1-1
CASSRSTGTGGEAFF
TGTGCCAGCAGCCGCTCGACCGGGACAGGGGGCGAAGCTTTCTTT
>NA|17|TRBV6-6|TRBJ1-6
CASSLSGRRGDNSPLHF
TGTGCCAGCAGTCTTTCCGGCCGCAGGGGAGATAATTCACCCCTCCACTTT
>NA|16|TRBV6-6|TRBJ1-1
CASSYSNWAGDTEAFF
TGTGCCAGCAGTTACTCGAATTGGGCAGGGGATACTGAAGCTTTCTTT
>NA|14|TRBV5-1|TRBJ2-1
CASSGGAGNNEQFF
TGCGCCAGCAGCGGGGGCGCGGGCAACAATGAGCAGTTCTTC
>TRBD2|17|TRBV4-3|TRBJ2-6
CASSHGLAGSGANVLTF
TGCGCCAGCAGCCATGGACTAGCTGGGAGTGGGGCCAACGTCCTGACTTTC
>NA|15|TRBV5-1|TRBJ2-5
CASSFLTFSQETQYF
TGCGCCAGCAGTTTCCTTACATTCTCCCAAGAGACCCAGTACTTC
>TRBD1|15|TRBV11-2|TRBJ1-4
CASSLGGQGNEKLFF
TGTGCCAGCAGCTTAGGGGGACAGGGGAATGAAAAACTGTTTTTT
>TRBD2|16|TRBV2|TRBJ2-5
CASSEASGGREETQYF
TGTGCCAGCAGCGAGGCCAGCGGGGGGCGGGAAGAGACCCAGTACTTC
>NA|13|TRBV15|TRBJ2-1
CATSRERSGEQFF
TGTGCCACCAGCAGAGAGAGGAGCGGTGAGCAGTTCTTC
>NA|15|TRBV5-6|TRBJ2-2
CASSLGSISTGELFF
TGTGCCAGCAGCTTGGGCAGTATCTCTACCGGGGAGCTGTTTTTT
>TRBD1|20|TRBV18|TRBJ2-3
CASSPPGQGAFLRRTDTQYF
TGTGCCAGCTCACCACCGGGCCAGGGGGCCTTCCTAAGGAGGACAGATACGCAGTATTTT
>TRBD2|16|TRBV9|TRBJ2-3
CASSVSGTSRTDTQYF
TGTGCCAGCAGCGTCTCCGGGACTAGTCGCACAGATACGCAGTATTTT